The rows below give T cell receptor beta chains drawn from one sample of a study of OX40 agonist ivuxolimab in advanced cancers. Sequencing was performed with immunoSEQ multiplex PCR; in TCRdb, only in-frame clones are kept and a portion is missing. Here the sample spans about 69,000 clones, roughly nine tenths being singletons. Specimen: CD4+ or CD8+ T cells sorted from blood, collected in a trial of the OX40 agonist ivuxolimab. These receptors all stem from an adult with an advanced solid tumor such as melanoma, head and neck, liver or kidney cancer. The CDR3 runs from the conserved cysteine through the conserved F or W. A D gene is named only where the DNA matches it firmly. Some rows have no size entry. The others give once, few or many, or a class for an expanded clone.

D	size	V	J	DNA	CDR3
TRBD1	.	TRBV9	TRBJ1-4	TGTGCCAGCAGCGGACAGGGGATAGGTGAAAAACTGTTTTTT	CASSGQGIGEKLFF
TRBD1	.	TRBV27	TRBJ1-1	TGTGCCAGCAGTTCCACCGGGACAGGGAACTTGAACACTGAAGCTTTCTTT	CASSSTGTGNLNTEAFF
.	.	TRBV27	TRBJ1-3	TGTGCCAGCAGTAATTATGATCCGGGTCGCTCTGGAAACACCATATATTTT	CASSNYDPGRSGNTIYF
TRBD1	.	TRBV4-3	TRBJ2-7	TGCGCCAGCAGCCAAGAAGGGACAGTATCCTACGAGCAGTACTTC	CASSQEGTVSYEQYF
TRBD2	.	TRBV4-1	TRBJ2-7	TGCGCCAGCAGCCAAGAGGCCGGGCTAGCGGGAGGGACCTACGAGCAGTACTTC	CASSQEAGLAGGTYEQYF
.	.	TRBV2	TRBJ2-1	TGTGCCAGCAGTGTAGGAGTTGTTGAGCAGTTCTTC	CASSVGVVEQFF
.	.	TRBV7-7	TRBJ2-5	TGTGCTAGCAGCTATTCCGTAGGGGGTGCGGAGACCCAGTACTTC	CASSYSVGGAETQYF
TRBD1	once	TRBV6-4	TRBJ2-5	TGTGCCACCACTACTCCCTGGGGGGACAGGAGAGAGACCCAGTACTTC	CATTTPWGDRRETQYF
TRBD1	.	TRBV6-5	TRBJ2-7	TGTGCCAGCAGTTACTCCTCTACAGGGGCCTACGAGCAGTACTTC	CASSYSSTGAYEQYF
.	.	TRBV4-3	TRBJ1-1	TGCGCCAGCAGCCAAGATCGAGTAGGGGACACTGAAGCTTTCTTT	CASSQDRVGDTEAFF
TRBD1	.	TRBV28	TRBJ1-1	TGTGCCAGCAGTTTCTACAGGGGGGCTGAAGCTTTCTTT	CASSFYRGAEAFF
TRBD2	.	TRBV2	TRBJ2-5	TGTGCCAGCAGTGAAGGCGGGGGGGTATCGGAGACCCAGTACTTC	CASSEGGGVSETQYF
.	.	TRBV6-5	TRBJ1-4	TGTGCCAGCAGTTACTCAGGAACCCCAACTAATGAAAAACTGTTTTTT	CASSYSGTPTNEKLFF
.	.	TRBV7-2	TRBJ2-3	TGTGCCAGCAGCTCGTGGGAGTACGAGGTGGCGGATACGCAGTATTTT	CASSSWEYEVADTQYF
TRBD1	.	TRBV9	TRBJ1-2	TGTGCCAGCAGCGTAGCAGGGGGCGGGTCTGGCTACACCTTC	CASSVAGGGSGYTF
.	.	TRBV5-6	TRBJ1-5	TGTGCCAGCAGCTACTGGGGAAGTCAGCCCCAGCATTTT	CASSYWGSQPQHF
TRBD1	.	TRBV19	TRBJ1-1	TGTGCCAGTAGTATCGGACAGGGGGGTTGGGAAGCTTTCTTT	CASSIGQGGWEAFF
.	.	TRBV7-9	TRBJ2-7	TGTGCCAGCAGCTTAGAAGGGCCCTACGAGCAGTACTTC	CASSLEGPYEQYF
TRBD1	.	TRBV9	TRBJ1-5	TGTGCCAGCAGCTTACAGGGGTTAAATCAGCCCCAGCATTTT	CASSLQGLNQPQHF
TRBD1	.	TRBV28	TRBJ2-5	TGTGCCAGCAGTCCAACAGGGGGGCCGGAGACCCAGTACTTC	CASSPTGGPETQYF
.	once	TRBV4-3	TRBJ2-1	TGCGCCAGCAGCCAAGATAGGGAAAGCTCCTACAATGAGCAGTTCTTC	CASSQDRESSYNEQFF
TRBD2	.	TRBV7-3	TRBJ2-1	TGTGCCAGCAGTGCCGGGACTAGCGGACGGAATGAGCAGTTCTTC	CASSAGTSGRNEQFF
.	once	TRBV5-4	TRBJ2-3	TGTGCCAGCCACGGGACAGATACGCAGTATTTT	CASHGTDTQYF
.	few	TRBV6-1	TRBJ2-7	TGTGCCAGCAGTGAAGCGAAGGACTACATAGGCGAGCAGTACTTC	CASSEAKDYIGEQYF
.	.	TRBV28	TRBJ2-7	TGTGCCAGCAGATTTATCGGCGGCTACGAGCAGTACTTC	CASRFIGGYEQYF
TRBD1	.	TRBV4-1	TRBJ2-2	TGCGCCAGCAGCCCAACCGGGACAGGGGACGGCGGGGAGCTGTTTTTT	CASSPTGTGDGGELFF
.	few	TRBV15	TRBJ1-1	TGTGCCACCAGCAACCTACAGGGAATGAACACTGAAGCTTTCTTT	CATSNLQGMNTEAFF
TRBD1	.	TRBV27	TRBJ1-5	TGTGCCAGCAGTCCCAGCCCCCCCGACAGGGGGCCTCAGCCCCAGCATTTT	CASSPSPPDRGPQPQHF
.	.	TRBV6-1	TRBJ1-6	TGTGCCAGCAGGGAAGGACCGGGGGACATTTCACCCCTCCACTTT	CASREGPGDISPLHF
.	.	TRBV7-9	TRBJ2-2	TGTGCCAGCAGCTTTTGGGGGCTTGACACCGGGGAGCTGTTTTTT	CASSFWGLDTGELFF
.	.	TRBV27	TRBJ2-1	TGTGCCAGCAGTTTAACTGGTGGCAATGAGCAGTTCTTC	CASSLTGGNEQFF
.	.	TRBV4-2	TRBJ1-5	TGTGCCAGCAGCCCCCACAATAGCAATCAGCCCCAGCATTTT	CASSPHNSNQPQHF
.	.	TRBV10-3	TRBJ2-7	TGTGCCATCAGTGAGCCGGACAGTTACGAGCAGTACTTC	CAISEPDSYEQYF
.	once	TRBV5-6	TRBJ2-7	TGTGCCAGCAGCTTAAGGTTTAACGAGCAGTACTTC	CASSLRFNEQYF
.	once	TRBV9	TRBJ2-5	TGTGCCAGCAGCTCACGCGCCATAGAGACCCAGTACTTC	CASSSRAIETQYF
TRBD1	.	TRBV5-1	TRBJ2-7	TGCGCCAGCAGCCTCGGGACAGGGCCTGCCTACGAGCAGTACTTC	CASSLGTGPAYEQYF
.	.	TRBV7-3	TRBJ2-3	TGTGCCAGCAGCCCTGACGGCACAGATACGCAGTATTTT	CASSPDGTDTQYF
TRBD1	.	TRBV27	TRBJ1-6	TGTGCCAGCAGTGTCGGGACAGGGTATTCACCCCTCCACTTT	CASSVGTGYSPLHF
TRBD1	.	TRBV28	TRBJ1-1	TGTGCCAGCAGTTTTATGAGGCCCCAAACAGGGGACGAGGAGGAAGCTTTCTTT	CASSFMRPQTGDEEEAFF
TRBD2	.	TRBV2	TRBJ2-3	TGTGCCAGCACACCCCCGCTCAGTGTAGCGGGAGTAAGCACAGATACGCAGTATTTT	CASTPPLSVAGVSTDTQYF
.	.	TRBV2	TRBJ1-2	TGTGCCAGCATCGGATGGTATGGCTACACCTTC	CASIGWYGYTF
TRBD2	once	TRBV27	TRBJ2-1	TGTGCCACCGGGGACTATCCGGGCTCCTACAATGAGCAGTTCTTC	CATGDYPGSYNEQFF
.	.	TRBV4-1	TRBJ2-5	TGCGCCAGCAGCCCTTTTTCGGGGGGCTTAATCTCCCAAGAGACCCAGTACTTC	CASSPFSGGLISQETQYF
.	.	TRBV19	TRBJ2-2	TGTGCCAGTAGATATGAGAGAGAGCCCGGGGAGCTGTTTTTT	CASRYEREPGELFF
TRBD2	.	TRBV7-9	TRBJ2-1	TGTGCCAGCAGCTCCCTAGCGGGAGAGGATGAGCAGTTCTTC	CASSSLAGEDEQFF